The 5 T cell receptor beta chains presented below share a single source sample, sequenced in a study of blood T cell repertoires in COVID-19. Generated by immunoSEQ multiplex PCR, the TCRdb table keeps only in-frame clones and is missing some. The top ten hold 10% of the sample, which has roughly 90,000 clones, more than 80% seen once. The sample consisted of peripheral blood. Every receptor here comes from a woman aged 70-85 years with acute or convalescent COVID-19.

This clone has only a few counts. The rearrangement uses TRBV28 and TRBJ1-1; TRBD1 is a possible D gene (6 bases). The germline V and J ends were trimmed by 3 bases and 5 bases, with 13 bases remaining between them. The V gene's germline CDR1 is MDHEN and CDR2 SYDVKM. The CDR3 length is 14 residues. The CDR3 DNA sequence: TGTGCCAGCAGTTTGGCGGGGGCCGGGACTGAAGCTTTCTTT. Translated: CASSLAGAGTEAFF.

J is TRBJ2-7 and V is TRBV18; 7 bases are a match to TRBD1. CDR1 and CDR2 from the germline V gene are KGHSH and LQKENI. The length of the CDR3 is 16 residues. V was pared by 0 bases and J by 1 base, with 6 bases of the junction left unmatched. The CDR3 is CASSPPISQGSYEQYF. The DNA of the CDR3 is TGTGCCAGCTCACCACCAATCTCACAGGGGTCCTACGAGCAGTACTTC.

V gene TRBV28 combines with J gene TRBJ1-1, with no clear D. V gave up 5 bases and J gave up 3 bases, with 7 bases separating them. Germline CDR1 MDHEN, CDR2 SYDVKM. The CDR3 runs to 12 residues. CDR3 bases: TGTGCCAGCAGTGTGAGGTACACTGAAGCTTTCTTT. This codes for CASSVRYTEAFF.

The CDR3 here is CAITSAGTSGTYEQYF. The CDR3 nucleotides read TGTGCCATCACCTCCGCCGGGACTAGCGGGACCTACGAGCAGTACTTC. This chain connects TRBV10-3 to TRBJ2-7; 13 nucleotides match TRBD2. Germline V gene sequence: CDR1 ENHRY, CDR2 SYGVKD. This CDR3 has 16 amino acids. V shed 7 bases, J shed 2 bases, and the junction held 8 bases outside the gene matches.

The V gene is TRBV2, the J gene TRBJ2-5; 7 bases fit TRBD1. This CDR3 has 16 residues. V lost 7 bases and J lost 7; bases outside the gene matches: 18. Germline-derived CDR1 and CDR2 are SNHLY and FYNNEI. In DNA, the CDR3 is TGTGCCAGCAAGGAACAGGGGACAATCAGTTCCGCGACCCAGTACTTC. It codes for CASKEQGTISSATQYF.